This T cell receptor (beta chain) derives from a study of blood T cell repertoires in COVID-19. Looking at the study overall: PBMCs, B-cell-depleted T cells, or T cells provided the cDNA or gDNA that made up the material.

Trimming removed 3 bases from V and 5 bases from J; junction bases left unmatched: 10. The germline gives CDR1 KGHSH, CDR2 LQKENI. The CDR3 has 15 residues. In the study's own analysis: Nucleated cell counts were estimated from reference gene primer amplification. The protocol was immunoSEQ multiplex PCR, while the TCRdb copy is restricted to in-frame clones and leaves out a portion. Clone size and V and J calls were adopted from that table, with D and trimming inferred from the DNA. The top ten clones hold approximately 25% of a sample with tens of thousands of clones, 82% of them seen once. Sequenced sample: peripheral blood. This TCR derives from a human donor in a cohort sampled during active COVID-19. The chain recombines TRBV18 with TRBJ2-7; 7 bases map to TRBD2. The CDR3 sequence is CASSPTTLRGNEQYF. The CDR3 coding sequence is TGTGCCAGCTCACCTACGACTTTGCGGGGGAACGAGCAGTACTTC.